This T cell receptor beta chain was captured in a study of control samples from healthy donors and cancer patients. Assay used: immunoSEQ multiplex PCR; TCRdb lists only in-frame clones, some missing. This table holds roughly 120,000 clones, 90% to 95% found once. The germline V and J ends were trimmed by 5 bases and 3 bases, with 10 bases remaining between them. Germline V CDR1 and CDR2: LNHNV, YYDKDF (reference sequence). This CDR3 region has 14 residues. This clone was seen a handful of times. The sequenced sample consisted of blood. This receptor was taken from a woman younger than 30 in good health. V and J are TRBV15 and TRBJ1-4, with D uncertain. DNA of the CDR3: TGTGCCACCAGCCAAGGGAGGGCTAATGAAAAACTGTTTTTT. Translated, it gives CATSQGRANEKLFF. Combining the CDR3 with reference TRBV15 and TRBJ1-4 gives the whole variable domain DAMVIQNPRYQVTQFGKPVTLSCSQTLNHNVMYWYQQKSSQAPKLLFHYYDKDFNNEADTPDNFQSRRPNTSFCFLDIRSPGLGDTAMYLCATSQGRANEKLFFGSGTQLSVL.